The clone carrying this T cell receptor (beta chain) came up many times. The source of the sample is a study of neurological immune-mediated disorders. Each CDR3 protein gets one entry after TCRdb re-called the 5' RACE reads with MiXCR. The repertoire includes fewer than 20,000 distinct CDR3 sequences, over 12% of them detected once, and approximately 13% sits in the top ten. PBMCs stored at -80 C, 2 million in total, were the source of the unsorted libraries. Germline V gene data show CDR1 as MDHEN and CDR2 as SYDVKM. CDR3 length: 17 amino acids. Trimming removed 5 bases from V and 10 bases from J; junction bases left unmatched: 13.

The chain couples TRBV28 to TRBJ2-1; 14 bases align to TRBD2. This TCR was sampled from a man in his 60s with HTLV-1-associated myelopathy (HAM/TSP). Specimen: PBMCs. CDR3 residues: CASSPLPGLAGVWEQFF. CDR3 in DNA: TGTGCCAGCAGTCCTCTGCCGGGACTAGCGGGGGTTTGGGAGCAGTTCTTC.